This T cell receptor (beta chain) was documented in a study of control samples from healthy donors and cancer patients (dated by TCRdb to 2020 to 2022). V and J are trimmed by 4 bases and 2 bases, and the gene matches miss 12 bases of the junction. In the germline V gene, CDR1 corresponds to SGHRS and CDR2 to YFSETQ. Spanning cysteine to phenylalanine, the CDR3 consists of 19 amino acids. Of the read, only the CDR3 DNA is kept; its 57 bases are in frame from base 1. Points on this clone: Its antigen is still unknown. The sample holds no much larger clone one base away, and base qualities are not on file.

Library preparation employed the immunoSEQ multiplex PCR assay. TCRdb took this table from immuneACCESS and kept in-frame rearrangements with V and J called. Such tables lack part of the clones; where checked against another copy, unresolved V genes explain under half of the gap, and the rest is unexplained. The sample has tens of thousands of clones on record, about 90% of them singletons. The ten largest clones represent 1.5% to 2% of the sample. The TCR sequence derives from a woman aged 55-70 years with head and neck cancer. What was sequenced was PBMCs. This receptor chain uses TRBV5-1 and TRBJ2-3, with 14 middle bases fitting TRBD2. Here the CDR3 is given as CASSGRTSGRTGPTDTQYF. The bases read TGCGCCAGCAGCGGCAGGACTAGCGGGAGGACGGGACCCACAGATACGCAGTATTTT.